This note documents a single T cell receptor beta chain sequence. The antigen remains unidentified. The data belong to a study of response to subunit inactivated influenza vaccine. General observations from the study: There was a suggestion from the authors that each seasonal influenza vaccination recruits few new T cells.

Trimming took 4 bases from V and 3 from J; bases not matched to a gene: 7. The CDR3 spans 16 residues. MiXCR, applied by TCRdb to the RT-PCR reads, yields one record per CDR3 protein. The repertoire includes around 520,000 distinct CDR3 sequences, roughly 27% of them detected once, and less than 2.5% sits in the top ten. This clonotype originated in a man in his fifties who received an inactivated influenza vaccine. The chain links TRBV12-3 or TRBV12-4 to TRBJ2-7, with 12 bases that match TRBD2. Sequences were derived from CD4+ T cells sorted from PBMCs, sampled 5 days after vaccination. The CDR3 loop is CASSSPWTSGVYEQYF. CDR3 nucleotides: TGTGCCAGCAGTTCACCCTGGACTAGCGGGGTCTACGAGCAGTACTTC.